This T cell receptor (beta chain) is from a study of T-cell reconstitution after alpha-beta-depleted transplantation in children. This CDR3 comprises 15 residues. CDR1 is SQVTM and CDR2 is ANQGSEA in the germline V gene. Researchers prepared the TCRbeta library using unique molecular identifiers, the study reports. TCRdb reanalysed the PCR reads using MiXCR and keeps one entry per CDR3 protein. The sample comprises 250,000 to 300,000 distinct CDR3 sequences, more than 9% of which are singletons, and 10% rests with the top ten. This clonotype was recorded many times. One end of the junction is discordant with germline, which a read error may explain.

This sequence joins TRBV29-1 and TRBJ2-7; 7 nucleotides agree with TRBD2. This TCR came from a human donor who donated a stem cell graft to a child with SCID. The sample in question was PBMCs from the stem cell graft donor, obtained from the stem cell graft. The CDR3 region is CSVEDQRGSSYEQYF. CDR3 in DNA: TGCAGCGTAGAAGACCAGCGGGGTAGCTCCTACGAGCAGTACTTC.